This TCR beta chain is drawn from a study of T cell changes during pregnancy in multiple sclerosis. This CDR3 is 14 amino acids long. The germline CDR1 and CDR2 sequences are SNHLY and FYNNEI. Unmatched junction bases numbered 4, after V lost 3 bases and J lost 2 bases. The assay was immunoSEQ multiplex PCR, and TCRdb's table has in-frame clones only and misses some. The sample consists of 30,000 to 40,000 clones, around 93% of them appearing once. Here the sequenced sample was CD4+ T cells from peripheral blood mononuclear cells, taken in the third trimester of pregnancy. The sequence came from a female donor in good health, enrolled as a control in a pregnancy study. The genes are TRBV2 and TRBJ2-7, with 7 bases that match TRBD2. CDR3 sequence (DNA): TGTGCCAGCAGTGATTATCGGGGGGCCTACGAGCAGTACTTC. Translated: CASSDYRGAYEQYF.